These 7 T cell receptor beta chains came from one sample sequenced in a study of vaccination and CD4 T cells after COVID-19. These receptors' targets are unknown. The treatment here: roughly 11-day PBMC culture with coronavirus spike peptide pools or control peptides (ViraFEST assay). Once obtained from cultured CD4+ T cells, the DNA was sequenced using the Oncomine TCR Beta short-read assay. TCRdb re-analysed the PCR reads in MiXCR, keeping a single row per CDR3 protein. The sample lists about 15,000 distinct CDR3 sequences; 55% to 70% were seen once. Sequenced material: CD4+ T cells from blood, cultured in vitro. These receptors were obtained from a human donor who had recovered from COVID-19.

This sequence joins TRBV6-1 and TRBJ1-5, with D perhaps TRBD1 (6 bases). Germline lookup yields CDR1 MNHNS and CDR2 SASEGT. This CDR3 region has 16 residues. Trimming took 6 bases from V and 1 from J, leaving 16 bases between them. The CDR3 nucleotides read TGTGCCAGCAGAGCCTCGGGGGGCGTAAGCAATCAGCCCCAGCATTTT. Amino acids: CASRASGGVSNQPQHF.

This clonotype was observed a handful of times. V and J are TRBV20-1 and TRBJ1-1, with a tentative D call TRBD1 (6 bases). The germline V gene has CDR1 DFQATT and CDR2 SNEGSKA (reference sequence). This CDR3 has 14 residues. Between the trimmed V and J ends, which lost 3 bases and 2 bases, there was a span of 13 bases. The CDR3: CSARNRVGNTEAFF. The DNA of the CDR3 is TGCAGTGCTAGGAACAGGGTGGGTAACACTGAAGCTTTCTTT.

This chain uses TRBV20-1 with TRBJ1-5; weak D call: TRBD1 (5 bases). V shed 6 bases and J shed 2 bases, with 14 bases lying between them. This CDR3 has 14 amino acids. Germline lookup yields CDR1 DFQATT and CDR2 SNEGSKA (reference sequence). CDR3 residues: CSAVIRVGNQPQHF. The DNA for the CDR3 is TGCAGTGCAGTCATCAGGGTGGGCAATCAGCCCCAGCATTTT.

This clonotype has just a few counts. The rearrangement uses TRBV7-8 and TRBJ1-2; the match to TRBD1 covers 8 bases. Germline trimming cut 5 bases from V and 2 bases from J; bases unmatched to any gene: 7. The CDR3 loop spans 15 amino acids. CDR1 and CDR2 from the germline V gene are SGHVS and FQNEAQ. CDR3 sequence reads: CASSVQGASNYGYTF. CDR3 DNA sequence: TGTGCCAGCAGCGTCCAGGGGGCGTCGAACTATGGCTACACCTTC.

The rearrangement links TRBV6-1 to TRBJ2-2, with TRBD2 as a possible D gene (6 bases). This CDR3 contains 16 residues. Trimming took 6 bases from V and 6 from J, leaving 20 bases between them. Looked up from germline, CDR1 is MNHNS and CDR2 is SASEGT. For the CDR3, the DNA is TGTGCCAGCAGGAATCAACTAGCATCATCGTCCGGGGAGCTGTTTTTT. It specifies CASRNQLASSSGELFF.

J is TRBJ2-7 and V is TRBV27; TRBD1 matches at 9 bases. CDR3 size: 15 residues. Germline trimming cut 3 bases from V and 1 base from J; bases unmatched to any gene: 4. Germline V CDR1 and CDR2: MNHEY, SMNVEV (reference sequence). For the CDR3, the DNA is TGTGCCAGCAGTTTCCGGGGACAGGGTTCCTACGAGCAGTACTTC. Its translation is CASSFRGQGSYEQYF.

The J gene is TRBJ1-1, the V gene TRBV12-3 or TRBV12-4, with 8 nucleotides matching TRBD1. This CDR3 region has 14 residues. Germline trimming cut 4 bases from V and 1 base from J; bases unmatched to any gene: 2. CDR3 sequence reads: CASSYGTGNTEAFF. The CDR3 DNA follows: TGTGCCAGCAGTTACGGGACAGGGAACACTGAAGCTTTCTTT.